The clone carrying this T cell receptor beta chain has only a few counts. Its matching antigen is unknown. TCRdb re-derived calls from the RT-PCR reads in MiXCR, one entry per CDR3 protein. The sample holds some 600,000 distinct CDR3 sequences; 11% to 15% are singletons and the top ten take less than 8.5%. This CDR3 is 15 amino acids long. V was pared by 5 bases and J by 0 bases, with 4 bases of the junction left unmatched. This record belongs to a study of response to subunit inactivated influenza vaccine. Whole-study findings and limits: Researchers suggested that each seasonal influenza vaccination recruits few new T cells.

Sequences were derived from PBMCs from blood, sampled around 15 days before vaccination. The source is a man over 45 who received an inactivated influenza vaccine. The gene calls are TRBV12-3 or TRBV12-4 and TRBJ2-1, with TRBD2 matching over 7 bases. In DNA, the CDR3 is TGTGCCAGCAGTCCCAGCGGGGCCTCCTACAATGAGCAGTTCTTC. Its protein is CASSPSGASYNEQFF.